This is a list of T cell receptor beta chains from one sample in a study of blood T cell repertoires in COVID-19. Assay: immunoSEQ multiplex PCR; the TCRdb copy retains only in-frame clones and omits some. There are about 180,000 clones in the sample; 80% to 90% occur only once, and 1.5% to 2% lies in the top ten. Input material: peripheral blood. These receptors came from a man younger than 35 who had recovered from COVID-19. Each CDR3 is given with its conserved first and last residue. A D gene is named only where the DNA matches it firmly. Expanded clones are given a class, and other clones once, few, many or no size at all.

J gene | V gene | D gene | clone size | CDR3 protein | CDR3 DNA
TRBJ2-2 | TRBV7-3 | . | . | CASSPYLGGRNTGELFF | TGTGCCAGCAGCCCCTACTTGGGGGGGCGGAACACCGGGGAGCTGTTTTTT
TRBJ1-1 | TRBV4-2 | . | few | CASSQDPGEGRGTEAFF | TGTGCCAGCAGCCAAGACCCAGGGGAGGGTAGGGGCACTGAAGCTTTCTTT
TRBJ2-5 | TRBV29-1 | . | . | CSGTGLRETQYF | TGCAGCGGTACCGGACTGCGGGAGACCCAGTACTTC
TRBJ2-5 | TRBV7-2 | . | . | CASSSRRGLETQYF | TGTGCCAGCAGTTCGCGACGGGGTTTAGAGACCCAGTACTTC
TRBJ1-1 | TRBV5-4 | . | few | CASSLWGGNTEAFF | TGTGCCAGCAGCTTGTGGGGCGGGAACACTGAAGCTTTCTTT
TRBJ1-2 | TRBV12-3/TRBV12-4 | . | . | CASSISQRGYTF | TGTGCCAGCAGCATATCCCAACGGGGCTACACCTTC
TRBJ1-5 | TRBV6-5 | . | few | CASSSGYHQPQHF | TGTGCCAGCAGTTCCGGTTACCATCAGCCCCAGCATTTT
TRBJ1-1 | TRBV25-1 | TRBD1 | . | CASSGTALEAFF | TGTGCCAGCAGCGGGACAGCCCTCGAAGCTTTCTTT
TRBJ1-1 | TRBV4-1 | . | . | CASAERGTRANTEAFF | TGCGCCAGCGCGGAAAGAGGGACTCGGGCGAACACTGAAGCTTTCTTT
TRBJ2-3 | TRBV5-1 | . | . | CASSYYDLSSTDTQYF | TGCGCCAGCAGCTACTACGACTTGTCAAGCACAGATACGCAGTATTTT
TRBJ2-7 | TRBV28 | TRBD1 | few | CASSLGQILYEQYF | TGTGCCAGCAGTTTGGGACAGATCCTCTACGAGCAGTACTTC
TRBJ2-3 | TRBV2 | TRBD2 | . | CASSVRPSGRFTSTDTQYF | TGTGCCAGCAGTGTCCGGCCTAGCGGGCGGTTTACTAGCACAGATACGCAGTATTTT
TRBJ1-5 | TRBV6-5 | . | . | CASGIARQPQHF | TGTGCCAGCGGAATAGCTAGACAGCCCCAGCATTTT
TRBJ2-5 | TRBV20-1 | TRBD2 | . | CSGREEETQYF | TGCAGTGGACGGGAGGAAGAGACCCAGTACTTC
TRBJ2-2 | TRBV7-9 | TRBD2 | . | CASSPYLTSGTGELFF | TGTGCCAGCAGCCCTTACCTGACTAGCGGAACCGGGGAGCTGTTTTTT
TRBJ2-1 | TRBV7-8 | TRBD2 | once | CASSRPSSGRANEQFF | TGTGCCAGCAGCCGACCCTCTAGCGGGAGGGCCAATGAGCAGTTCTTC
TRBJ1-6 | TRBV5-1 | . | . | CASSYGGEGSSPLHF | TGCGCCAGCAGTTATGGAGGAGAAGGTAGCTCACCCCTCCACTTT
TRBJ1-1 | TRBV9 | TRBD1 | . | CASSYGQGLMNTEAFF | TGTGCCAGCAGCTACGGACAGGGTCTCATGAACACTGAAGCTTTCTTT
TRBJ1-1 | TRBV19 | TRBD1 | . | CASSMGQGRTEAFF | TGTGCCAGTAGTATGGGACAGGGCCGCACTGAAGCTTTCTTT
TRBJ2-2 | TRBV6-2/TRBV6-3 | . | . | CASSPGHKNTGELFF | TGTGCCAGCAGCCCGGGACACAAGAACACCGGGGAGCTGTTTTTT
TRBJ1-1 | TRBV7-9 | TRBD1 | . | CASSLGDRGTMNTEAFF | TGTGCCAGCAGCTTGGGGGACAGGGGAACCATGAACACTGAAGCTTTCTTT
TRBJ2-3 | TRBV5-4 | . | . | CASSLAGTDTQYF | TGTGCCAGCAGCTTGGCCGGGACAGATACGCAGTATTTT
TRBJ2-7 | TRBV27 | . | . | CASSLSSGAYEQYF | TGTGCCAGCAGTTTATCCAGCGGAGCCTACGAGCAGTACTTC
TRBJ1-3 | TRBV2 | . | . | CASSLSGNTIYF | TGTGCCAGCAGTCTCTCTGGAAACACCATATATTTT
TRBJ2-1 | TRBV9 | . | . | CASSPNRVLYNEQFF | TGTGCCAGCTCCCCGAACAGAGTTTTATACAATGAGCAGTTCTTC
TRBJ1-1 | TRBV6-5 | . | . | CASTRVGNTEAFF | TGTGCCAGCACCCGGGTCGGGAACACTGAAGCTTTCTTT
TRBJ2-1 | TRBV19 | . | . | CASSIGRAVNEQFF | TGTGCCAGTAGTATTGGCAGGGCGGTCAATGAGCAGTTCTTC
TRBJ2-1 | TRBV4-2 | TRBD2 | . | CASSHYFTWTSGSRNEQFF | TGTGCCAGCAGCCATTATTTCACTTGGACTAGCGGGAGTAGGAATGAGCAGTTCTTC
TRBJ2-2 | TRBV19 | . | few | CASSISAANTGELFF | TGTGCCAGTAGTATAAGCGCCGCGAACACCGGGGAGCTGTTTTTT
TRBJ1-1 | TRBV6-2/TRBV6-3 | . | once | CASSQMNTEAFF | TGTGCCAGCAGTCAGATGAACACTGAAGCTTTCTTT
TRBJ1-2 | TRBV4-1 | . | . | CASSQEGRFLDGYTF | TGCGCCAGCAGCCAAGAAGGCAGGTTTCTTGACGGCTACACCTTC
TRBJ2-2 | TRBV7-9 | TRBD2 | once | CASSLAGGPNGELFF | TGTGCCAGCAGCTTGGCGGGAGGGCCAAACGGGGAGCTGTTTTTT
TRBJ1-3 | TRBV4-3 | . | . | CASSQDIHSSGNTIYF | TGCGCCAGCAGCCAAGATATCCACAGCTCTGGAAACACCATATATTTT
TRBJ2-1 | TRBV7-6 | TRBD2 | once | CASSHVRGSYNEQFF | TGTGCCAGCAGCCATGTCCGCGGGAGCTACAATGAGCAGTTCTTC
TRBJ2-5 | TRBV10-2 | . | . | CASSEPGQQETQYF | TGCGCCAGCAGTGAGCCCGGACAGCAAGAGACCCAGTACTTC
TRBJ2-3 | TRBV19 | TRBD2 | . | CASSTPGTSGITDTQYF | TGTGCCAGTAGTACTCCTGGGACTAGCGGGATAACAGATACGCAGTATTTT
TRBJ2-1 | TRBV9 | TRBD2 | . | CASSVDGSGSDEQFF | TGTGCCAGCAGCGTAGATGGCAGCGGGAGTGATGAGCAGTTCTTC
TRBJ1-1 | TRBV28 | . | . | CASSLFSGSLNTEAFF | TGTGCCAGCAGTTTATTCTCAGGGTCGTTGAACACTGAAGCTTTCTTT
TRBJ1-2 | TRBV5-1 | TRBD1 | . | CASSLTRVGTVYGYTF | TGCGCCAGCAGCTTGACCCGCGTAGGGACAGTCTATGGCTACACCTTC
TRBJ1-1 | TRBV29-1 | . | . | CSVERTPNTEAFF | TGCAGCGTTGAAAGGACACCGAACACTGAAGCTTTCTTT
TRBJ2-1 | TRBV7-2 | . | once | CASSNRTREAKFF | TGTGCCAGCAGCAACCGCACGCGGGAAGCGAAGTTCTTC
TRBJ2-2 | TRBV6-5 | TRBD2 | . | CASLAGGLTGELFF | TGTGCCAGCCTAGCGGGAGGGCTCACCGGGGAGCTGTTTTTT
TRBJ2-4 | TRBV19 | . | once | CASSIGQTLAKNIQYF | TGTGCCAGTAGTATAGGACAAACGCTAGCCAAAAACATTCAGTACTTC
TRBJ1-5 | TRBV5-1 | . | once | CASSPTGSNQPQHF | TGCGCCAGCAGCCCGACAGGTAGCAATCAGCCCCAGCATTTT
TRBJ2-3 | TRBV28 | . | . | CASSYRHDTQYF | TGTGCCAGCAGTTATCGACATGATACGCAGTATTTT
TRBJ2-2 | TRBV27 | TRBD2 | . | CASSLVAGVSTGELFF | TGTGCCAGCAGTTTAGTAGCGGGAGTTAGCACCGGGGAGCTGTTTTTT
TRBJ1-1 | TRBV9 | . | . | CASSGHPEDTEAFF | TGTGCCAGCAGCGGACACCCGGAAGACACTGAAGCTTTCTTT
TRBJ2-7 | TRBV7-2 | . | . | CASSLAASTSYEQYF | TGTGCCAGCAGCTTAGCGGCTAGCACCTCCTACGAGCAGTACTTC
TRBJ2-5 | TRBV10-3 | TRBD2 | . | CAIGRAVEETQYF | TGTGCCATCGGGAGGGCTGTCGAAGAGACCCAGTACTTC
TRBJ1-1 | TRBV19 | . | . | CASSMWGPETEAFF | TGTGCCAGTAGTATGTGGGGCCCTGAGACTGAAGCTTTCTTT
TRBJ2-3 | TRBV19 | . | . | CATSWGEVDTQYF | TGTGCCACCTCATGGGGGGAGGTAGATACGCAGTATTTT